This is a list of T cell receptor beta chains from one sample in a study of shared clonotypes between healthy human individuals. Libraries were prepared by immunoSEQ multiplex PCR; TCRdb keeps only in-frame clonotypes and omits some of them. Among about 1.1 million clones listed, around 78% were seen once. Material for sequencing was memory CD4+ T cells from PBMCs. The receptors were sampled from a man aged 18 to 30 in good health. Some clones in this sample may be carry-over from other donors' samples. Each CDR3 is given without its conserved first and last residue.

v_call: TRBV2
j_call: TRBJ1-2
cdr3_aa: ASIWDRDGYT

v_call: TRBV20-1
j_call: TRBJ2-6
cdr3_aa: GAGANVLT

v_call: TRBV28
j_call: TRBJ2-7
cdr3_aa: ASSSRTRLSYEQY

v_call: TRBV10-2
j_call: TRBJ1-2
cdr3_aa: ASSGGLDGYT

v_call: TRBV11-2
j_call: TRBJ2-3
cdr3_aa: ASSLRRVSGGSADTQY

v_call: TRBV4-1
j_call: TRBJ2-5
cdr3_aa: ASSQMNFRDRDQETQY

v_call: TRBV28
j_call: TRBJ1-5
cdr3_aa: ASRGLHQPQH

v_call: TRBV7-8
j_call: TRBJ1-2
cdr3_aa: ASSPELLLWAGYT

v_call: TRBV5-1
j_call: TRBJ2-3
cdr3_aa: ASSLQPSTDTQY

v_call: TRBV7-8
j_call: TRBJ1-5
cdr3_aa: ASSLVGDQPQH

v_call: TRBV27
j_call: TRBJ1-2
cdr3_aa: ASSDRVWDVYGYT

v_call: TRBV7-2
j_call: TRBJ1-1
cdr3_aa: ASSKSGGSWAEAF

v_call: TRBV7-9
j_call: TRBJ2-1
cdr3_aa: ASSFGLAGHEQF

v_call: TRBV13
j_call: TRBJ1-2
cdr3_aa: ASSFGRGEEGYGYT

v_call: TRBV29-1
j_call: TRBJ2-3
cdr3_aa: SVDYRDTDTQY

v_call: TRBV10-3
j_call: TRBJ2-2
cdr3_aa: AISYQGAPNTGELF

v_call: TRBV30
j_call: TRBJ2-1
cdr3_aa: AWSVSYYNEQF

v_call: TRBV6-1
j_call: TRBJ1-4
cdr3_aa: ASSGSTGKVEKLF

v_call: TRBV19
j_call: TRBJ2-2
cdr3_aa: ASSLSPGTGELF

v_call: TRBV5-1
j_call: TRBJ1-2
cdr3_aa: ASSLSPNPYGYT

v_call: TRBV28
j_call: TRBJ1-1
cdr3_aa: ASSVRANTEAF

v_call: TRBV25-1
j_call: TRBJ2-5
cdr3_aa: ASSERTPGVRGETQY

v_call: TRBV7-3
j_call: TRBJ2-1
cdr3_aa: ASSPHGFLVSYNEQF

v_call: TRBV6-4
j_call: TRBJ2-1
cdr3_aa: ASSADRAAINEQF

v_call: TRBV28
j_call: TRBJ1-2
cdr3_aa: ASGSTVYGYT

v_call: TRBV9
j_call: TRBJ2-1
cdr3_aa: ASSVGPSPGVEQF

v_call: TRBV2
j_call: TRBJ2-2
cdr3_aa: ASTVLGGSGELF

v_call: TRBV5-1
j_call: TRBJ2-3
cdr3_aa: ASSSSSFGTDTQY

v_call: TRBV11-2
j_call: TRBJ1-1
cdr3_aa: ASSLGQGETEAF

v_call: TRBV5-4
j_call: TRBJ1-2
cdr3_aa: ASSQPTGTLYGYT

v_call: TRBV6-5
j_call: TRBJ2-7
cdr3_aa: ASSRTGTSSYEQY

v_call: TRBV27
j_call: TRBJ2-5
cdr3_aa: ASSLLAGETQY

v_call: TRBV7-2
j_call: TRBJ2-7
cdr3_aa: ASSLGIWGPNGEQY

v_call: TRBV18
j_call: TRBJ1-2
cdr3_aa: ASSLDSGYGYT

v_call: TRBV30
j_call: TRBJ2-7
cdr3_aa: AWSVRRTSGIYEQY

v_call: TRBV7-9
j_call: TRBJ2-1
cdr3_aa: ASSSEGTKYNEQF

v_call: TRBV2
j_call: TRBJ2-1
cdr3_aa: ASRVRFLSNEQF

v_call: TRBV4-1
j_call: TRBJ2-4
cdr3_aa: ASSWGLAGGVAKNIQY